This T cell receptor (beta chain) is drawn from a study of blood T cells in healthy people across ages. Concerning this clonotype itself: The antigen remains unidentified.

V lost 5 bases and J lost 7; bases outside the gene matches: 10. Germline CDR1 SGHTA, CDR2 FQGTGA. This CDR3 comprises 16 residues. A second PCR of 7 to 11 cycles used a sample-barcoded 5' primer and a J-beta primer mix. Each sample provided no less than 2.5 million CDR3-containing paired-end reads. Via MiXCR, TCRdb re-called the 5' RACE reads, giving one row per CDR3 protein. The data show around 710,000 distinct CDR3 sequences, more than 40% seen once. There were healthy Caucasian individuals from Russia, aged about 6 to 95, serving as donors. Study-level points and caveats: Age brought a roughly linear fall in TCR beta diversity measured per million T cells.

V and J are TRBV7-3 and TRBJ2-1; 11 bases fit TRBD2. The sequencing sample was made of blood. The TCR originated in a woman aged 55-69 years in good health. The CDR3 DNA reads as TGTGCCAGCAGCCCGTCAACTAGCGGGAGTTTAAATGAGCAGTTCTTC. As protein: CASSPSTSGSLNEQFF.